The entry that follows covers one T cell receptor beta chain sequence. Antigen: not known. The source of the sample is a study of T cell responses to AZD1222 COVID-19 vaccine. Overall study results and limits: Repertoire collection took place solely once the T cell response had peaked. Spike was spanned by vaccine-associated CD4 TCRs, which were dominant at 160-218 and 743-854. Most donors were white British, females outnumbered males, and clonal diversity was possibly underestimated.

Some clones are missing from TCRdb's copy, which holds only in-frame ones; the method was immunoSEQ multiplex PCR. This sample has fewer than 40,000 clones, with just over 85% found just once. The sequences come from peripheral blood, collected 28 days after the second dose of the MenACWY control vaccine. This TCR came from an adult who received the MenACWY meningococcal vaccine as a control.

In nucleotides, the CDR3 is TGTGCCAGTAGTATCTGGGGGCGAGGGGATCAGCCCCAGCATTTT. It is translated as CASSIWGRGDQPQHF. The chain is built from TRBV19 and TRBJ1-5, with a possible D match to TRBD1 (6 bases). From germline, CDR1 is LNHDA and CDR2 SQIVND (reference sequence). CDR3 length: 15 residues. Trimming cost V 3 bases and J 5 bases, with 14 bases left between them.